The present entry profiles one T cell receptor (beta chain) with its context. The sample comes from a study of T cell changes during pregnancy in multiple sclerosis. Repertoires were generated with immunoSEQ multiplex PCR, while TCRdb's copy carries only in-frame clones and drops some. This table has roughly 39,000 clones, 80% to 95% appearing once. The CDR3 totals 16 residues. Germline lookup yields CDR1 MGHDK and CDR2 SYGVNS. Trimming at V came to 5 bases and at J to 4 bases, leaving 11 bases not matched to a gene. The clonotype was recovered from a female donor in good health, enrolled as a control in a pregnancy study. The specimen was CD4+ T cells from peripheral blood mononuclear cells, collected after pregnancy. The chain recombines TRBV25-1 with TRBJ1-2; 9 bases map to TRBD1. Here the CDR3 reads CASSISGGQGRYGYTF. The CDR3 DNA reads TGTGCCAGCAGTATCAGCGGGGGACAGGGACGCTATGGCTACACCTTC.